These T cell receptor beta chains were read from a single sample in a study of OX40 agonist ivuxolimab in advanced cancers. TCRdb's copy holds only in-frame clones and misses some; the assay was immunoSEQ multiplex PCR. This sample yields roughly 48,000 clones, of which approximately 79% are seen a single time; approximately 2% belongs to the top ten. The specimen was CD4+ or CD8+ T cells sorted from blood, collected in a trial of the OX40 agonist ivuxolimab. These receptors were taken from an adult with an advanced solid tumor such as melanoma, head and neck, liver or kidney cancer. CDR3s include the opening cysteine and the closing phenylalanine or tryptophan. The order of the fields is V gene, J gene, clone size, D gene, CDR3 length, CDR3 protein, CDR3 DNA. A D gene is named only where the DNA matches it firmly. Clone size is not always given. Where it is, it says once, few, many or a class for expanded clones.

v_call: TRBV5-1
j_call: TRBJ2-1
clone_size: .
d_call: .
cdr3_length: 14
cdr3_aa: CASSSESLGNEQFF
cdr3_nt: TGCGCCAGCAGCTCGGAATCACTCGGTAATGAGCAGTTCTTC

v_call: TRBV5-1
j_call: TRBJ2-7
clone_size: .
d_call: TRBD1
cdr3_length: 14
cdr3_aa: CASSSTGVVYEQYF
cdr3_nt: TGCGCCAGCAGCTCCACAGGGGTCGTCTACGAGCAGTACTTC

v_call: TRBV2
j_call: TRBJ1-1
clone_size: .
d_call: .
cdr3_length: 13
cdr3_aa: CASSGLENTEAFF
cdr3_nt: TGTGCCAGCAGTGGCTTAGAGAACACTGAAGCTTTCTTT

v_call: TRBV7-3
j_call: TRBJ2-3
clone_size: .
d_call: .
cdr3_length: 14
cdr3_aa: CASSLLGAVNTQYF
cdr3_nt: TGTGCCAGCAGCTTATTAGGGGCGGTTAATACGCAGTATTTT

v_call: TRBV15
j_call: TRBJ1-1
clone_size: .
d_call: TRBD1
cdr3_length: 15
cdr3_aa: CATSLGGLADTEAFF
cdr3_nt: TGTGCCACCAGCTTAGGGGGCCTTGCGGACACTGAAGCTTTCTTT

v_call: TRBV19
j_call: TRBJ1-1
clone_size: .
d_call: .
cdr3_length: 14
cdr3_aa: CASSRPLERSEAFF
cdr3_nt: TGTGCCAGTAGTCGCCCACTAGAAAGGTCTGAAGCTTTCTTT

v_call: TRBV20-1
j_call: TRBJ2-7
clone_size: .
d_call: .
cdr3_length: 10
cdr3_aa: CSARWLEQYF
cdr3_nt: TGCAGTGCTCGCTGGTTGGAGCAGTACTTC

v_call: TRBV7-7
j_call: TRBJ2-1
clone_size: few
d_call: TRBD2
cdr3_length: 16
cdr3_aa: CASSPQREGLGNEQFF
cdr3_nt: TGTGCTAGCAGCCCTCAGCGGGAGGGCCTAGGCAATGAGCAGTTCTTC

v_call: TRBV28
j_call: TRBJ2-3
clone_size: few
d_call: .
cdr3_length: 14
cdr3_aa: CASSTSQIPDTQYF
cdr3_nt: TGTGCCAGCAGTACCTCGCAGATCCCAGATACGCAGTATTTT

v_call: TRBV19
j_call: TRBJ2-2
clone_size: .
d_call: .
cdr3_length: 15
cdr3_aa: CASSERATNTGELFF
cdr3_nt: TGTGCCAGTAGTGAGCGGGCGACGAACACCGGGGAGCTGTTTTTT

v_call: TRBV10-3
j_call: TRBJ2-5
clone_size: .
d_call: .
cdr3_length: 16
cdr3_aa: CAISNRRESGRETQYF
cdr3_nt: TGTGCCATCAGCAACAGAAGGGAATCGGGAAGGGAGACCCAGTACTTC

v_call: TRBV2
j_call: TRBJ2-1
clone_size: .
d_call: TRBD2
cdr3_length: 17
cdr3_aa: CASSDRVRGLAPNEQFF
cdr3_nt: TGTGCCAGCAGTGACCGGGTGCGGGGACTAGCACCTAATGAGCAGTTCTTC

v_call: TRBV5-4
j_call: TRBJ1-6
clone_size: .
d_call: TRBD1
cdr3_length: 15
cdr3_aa: CASSIWDRESSPLHF
cdr3_nt: TGTGCCAGCAGCATCTGGGACAGGGAAAGTTCACCCCTCCACTTT

v_call: TRBV30
j_call: TRBJ1-5
clone_size: .
d_call: .
cdr3_length: 14
cdr3_aa: CASPKGHCNQPQHF
cdr3_nt: TGTGCCTCCCCAAAGGGTCACTGCAATCAGCCCCAGCATTTT

v_call: TRBV6-5
j_call: TRBJ1-4
clone_size: few
d_call: .
cdr3_length: 15
cdr3_aa: CASSYSTTANEKLFF
cdr3_nt: TGTGCCAGCAGTTACTCGACTACGGCTAATGAAAAACTGTTTTTT

v_call: TRBV19
j_call: TRBJ1-5
clone_size: few
d_call: .
cdr3_length: 14
cdr3_aa: CASSLRTGWQPQHF
cdr3_nt: TGTGCCAGTAGTTTAAGGACGGGTTGGCAGCCCCAGCATTTT

v_call: TRBV6-5
j_call: TRBJ1-6
clone_size: .
d_call: .
cdr3_length: 14
cdr3_aa: CASSYSAPVSPLHF
cdr3_nt: TGTGCCAGCAGTTACTCGGCCCCAGTTTCACCCCTCCACTTT

v_call: TRBV4-3
j_call: TRBJ1-6
clone_size: .
d_call: .
cdr3_length: 15
cdr3_aa: CASSQDWGVGSPLHF
cdr3_nt: TGCGCCAGCAGCCAAGACTGGGGAGTAGGTTCACCCCTCCACTTT

v_call: TRBV28
j_call: TRBJ2-2
clone_size: .
d_call: TRBD1
cdr3_length: 14
cdr3_aa: CATWGQLNTGELFF
cdr3_nt: TGTGCCACCTGGGGACAGTTGAACACCGGGGAGCTGTTTTTT

v_call: TRBV30
j_call: TRBJ1-6
clone_size: .
d_call: .
cdr3_length: 13
cdr3_aa: CAFGVSYNSPLHF
cdr3_nt: TGTGCCTTTGGGGTTTCCTATAATTCACCCCTCCACTTT

v_call: TRBV5-5
j_call: TRBJ2-7
clone_size: few
d_call: .
cdr3_length: 15
cdr3_aa: CASSPDGTPVYEQYF
cdr3_nt: TGTGCCAGCAGCCCAGACGGGACACCAGTCTACGAGCAGTACTTC

v_call: TRBV15
j_call: TRBJ2-1
clone_size: .
d_call: TRBD1
cdr3_length: 19
cdr3_aa: CATSRDWDRGPLGVGEQFF
cdr3_nt: TGTGCCACCAGCAGAGATTGGGACAGGGGTCCTTTAGGGGTTGGTGAGCAGTTCTTC

v_call: TRBV7-6
j_call: TRBJ2-2
clone_size: .
d_call: .
cdr3_length: 15
cdr3_aa: CASSLASGRGGELFF
cdr3_nt: TGTGCCAGCAGCTTAGCGTCAGGAAGGGGCGGGGAGCTGTTTTTT

v_call: TRBV27
j_call: TRBJ1-1
clone_size: .
d_call: .
cdr3_length: 15
cdr3_aa: CASSLLGAMNTEAFF
cdr3_nt: TGTGCCAGCAGTTTATTGGGGGCTATGAACACTGAAGCTTTCTTT

v_call: TRBV5-1
j_call: TRBJ2-1
clone_size: few
d_call: TRBD2
cdr3_length: 17
cdr3_aa: CASSAEGGGGSYNEQFF
cdr3_nt: TGCGCCAGCAGCGCGGAGGGTGGCGGGGGCTCCTACAATGAGCAGTTCTTC

v_call: TRBV13
j_call: TRBJ1-5
clone_size: .
d_call: .
cdr3_length: 12
cdr3_aa: CASSLQNQPQHF
cdr3_nt: TGTGCCAGCAGCTTACAGAATCAGCCCCAGCATTTT

v_call: TRBV4-1
j_call: TRBJ2-4
clone_size: .
d_call: TRBD1
cdr3_length: 14
cdr3_aa: CASSRGQASSIQYF
cdr3_nt: TGCGCCAGCAGCCGCGGACAGGCCTCGAGCATTCAGTACTTC

v_call: TRBV14
j_call: TRBJ1-6
clone_size: .
d_call: .
cdr3_length: 18
cdr3_aa: CASSQSGRWASYNSPLHF
cdr3_nt: TGTGCCAGCAGCCAAAGTGGACGGTGGGCTTCCTATAATTCACCCCTCCACTTT

v_call: TRBV29-1
j_call: TRBJ2-7
clone_size: .
d_call: .
cdr3_length: 12
cdr3_aa: CSFSWGPYEQYF
cdr3_nt: TGCAGCTTCAGTTGGGGCCCCTACGAGCAGTACTTC

v_call: TRBV5-7
j_call: TRBJ2-7
clone_size: .
d_call: TRBD2
cdr3_length: 14
cdr3_aa: CASSPGTSGGQQYF
cdr3_nt: TGTGCCAGCAGCCCAGGGACTAGCGGGGGACAGCAGTACTTC

v_call: TRBV11-2
j_call: TRBJ2-1
clone_size: few
d_call: TRBD2
cdr3_length: 15
cdr3_aa: CASSREGPSYNEQFF
cdr3_nt: TGTGCCAGCAGTAGGGAGGGTCCTTCCTACAATGAGCAGTTCTTC

v_call: TRBV7-9
j_call: TRBJ1-6
clone_size: .
d_call: .
cdr3_length: 15
cdr3_aa: CASSARGGRNSPLHF
cdr3_nt: TGTGCCAGCAGCGCTAGGGGGGGGCGAAATTCACCCCTCCACTTT

v_call: TRBV6-5
j_call: TRBJ2-7
clone_size: .
d_call: TRBD2
cdr3_length: 12
cdr3_aa: CACSGNSYEQYF
cdr3_nt: TGTGCCTGCAGCGGGAACTCCTACGAGCAGTACTTC

v_call: TRBV11-2
j_call: TRBJ1-1
clone_size: .
d_call: TRBD1
cdr3_length: 14
cdr3_aa: CASSGDRVRLEAFF
cdr3_nt: TGTGCCAGCAGCGGGGACAGGGTTCGGCTTGAAGCTTTCTTT

v_call: TRBV6-5
j_call: TRBJ1-2
clone_size: .
d_call: .
cdr3_length: 14
cdr3_aa: CASRPSGLSYGYTF
cdr3_nt: TGTGCCAGCAGACCCTCGGGACTGAGCTATGGCTACACCTTC

v_call: TRBV5-1
j_call: TRBJ2-7
clone_size: .
d_call: .
cdr3_length: 15
cdr3_aa: CASSPRGARPYEQYF
cdr3_nt: TGCGCCAGCAGTCCCCGGGGGGCCCGTCCTTACGAGCAGTACTTC

v_call: TRBV6-5
j_call: TRBJ1-6
clone_size: .
d_call: TRBD1
cdr3_length: 14
cdr3_aa: CASSEGTANSPLHF
cdr3_nt: TGTGCCAGCAGCGAAGGGACAGCTAATTCACCCCTCCACTTT

v_call: TRBV4-3
j_call: TRBJ2-1
clone_size: .
d_call: TRBD2
cdr3_length: 16
cdr3_aa: CASSRNWASGSGEQFF
cdr3_nt: TGCGCCAGCAGCCGAAACTGGGCTAGCGGGAGTGGCGAGCAGTTCTTC

v_call: TRBV7-9
j_call: TRBJ2-4
clone_size: .
d_call: .
cdr3_length: 13
cdr3_aa: CASSSSLSRIQYF
cdr3_nt: TGTGCCAGCAGCTCGTCCCTTTCCCGCATTCAGTACTTC

v_call: TRBV6-5
j_call: TRBJ2-5
clone_size: .
d_call: TRBD1
cdr3_length: 15
cdr3_aa: CASSYGGTGKETQYF
cdr3_nt: TGTGCCAGCAGTTACGGAGGGACAGGGAAAGAGACCCAGTACTTC

v_call: TRBV7-2
j_call: TRBJ1-3
clone_size: .
d_call: TRBD1
cdr3_length: 15
cdr3_aa: CASSPGQGAGNTIYF
cdr3_nt: TGTGCCAGCAGCCCGGGACAGGGGGCGGGAAACACCATATATTTT

v_call: TRBV2
j_call: TRBJ1-6
clone_size: few
d_call: .
cdr3_length: 13
cdr3_aa: CASSARRNSPLHF
cdr3_nt: TGTGCCAGCAGTGCTCGGAGGAATTCACCCCTCCACTTT

v_call: TRBV5-1
j_call: TRBJ2-3
clone_size: .
d_call: .
cdr3_length: 14
cdr3_aa: CASSFRTSWDTQYF
cdr3_nt: TGCGCCAGCAGCTTTAGAACTAGCTGGGATACGCAGTATTTT

v_call: TRBV7-9
j_call: TRBJ2-5
clone_size: .
d_call: .
cdr3_length: 16
cdr3_aa: CASSLEGWQAQETQYF
cdr3_nt: TGTGCCAGCAGCTTAGAAGGGTGGCAGGCTCAAGAGACCCAGTACTTC

v_call: TRBV4-3
j_call: TRBJ2-2
clone_size: .
d_call: TRBD1
cdr3_length: 15
cdr3_aa: CASSPNRGHVKELFF
cdr3_nt: TGCGCCAGCAGCCCGAACAGGGGCCATGTGAAGGAGCTGTTTTTT

v_call: TRBV6-1
j_call: TRBJ2-7
clone_size: few
d_call: TRBD2
cdr3_length: 15
cdr3_aa: CASRGLSGGAYEQYF
cdr3_nt: TGTGCCAGCAGAGGACTTAGCGGGGGAGCCTACGAGCAGTACTTC

v_call: TRBV6-5
j_call: TRBJ1-2
clone_size: few
d_call: .
cdr3_length: 12
cdr3_aa: CASRSQSYGYTF
cdr3_nt: TGTGCCAGTCGGTCCCAGTCCTATGGCTACACCTTC

v_call: TRBV9
j_call: TRBJ2-1
clone_size: few
d_call: .
cdr3_length: 15
cdr3_aa: CASTREWGSYNEQFF
cdr3_nt: TGTGCCAGCACCAGAGAGTGGGGTTCATACAATGAGCAGTTCTTC

v_call: TRBV4-3
j_call: TRBJ2-3
clone_size: .
d_call: TRBD2
cdr3_length: 15
cdr3_aa: CASSLAGVDTDTQYF
cdr3_nt: TGCGCCAGCAGCCTAGCGGGGGTTGACACAGATACGCAGTATTTT

v_call: TRBV5-4
j_call: TRBJ1-4
clone_size: .
d_call: TRBD1
cdr3_length: 15
cdr3_aa: CASSTTGQGGEKLFF
cdr3_nt: TGTGCCAGCAGCACAACGGGACAGGGAGGTGAAAAACTGTTTTTT